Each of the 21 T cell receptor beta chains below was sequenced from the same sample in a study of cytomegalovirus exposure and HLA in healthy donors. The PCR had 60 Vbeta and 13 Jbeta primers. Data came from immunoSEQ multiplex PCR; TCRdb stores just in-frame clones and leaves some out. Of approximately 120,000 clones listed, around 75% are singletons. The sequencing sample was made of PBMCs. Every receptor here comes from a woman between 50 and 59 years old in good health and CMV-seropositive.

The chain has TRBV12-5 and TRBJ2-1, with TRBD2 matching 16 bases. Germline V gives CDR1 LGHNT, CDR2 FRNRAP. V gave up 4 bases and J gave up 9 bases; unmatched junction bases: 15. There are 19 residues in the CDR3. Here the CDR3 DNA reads TGTGCTAGTGGTTCCCCCCCGGGGACTAGCGGGGGGGGAGAGAGTGAGCAGTTCTTC. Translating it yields CASGSPPGTSGGGESEQFF. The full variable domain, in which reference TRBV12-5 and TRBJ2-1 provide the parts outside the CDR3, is DARVTQTPRHKVTEMGQEVTMRCQPILGHNTVFWYRQTMMQGLELLAYFRNRAPLDDSGMPKDRFSAEMPDATLATLKIQPSEPRDSAVYFCASGSPPGTSGGGESEQFFGPGTRLTVL.

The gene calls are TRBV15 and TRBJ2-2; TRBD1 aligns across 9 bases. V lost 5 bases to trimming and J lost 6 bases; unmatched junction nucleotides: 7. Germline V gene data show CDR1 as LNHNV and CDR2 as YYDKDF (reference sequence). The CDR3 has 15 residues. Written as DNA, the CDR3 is TGTGCCACCAGCCCTCCGGGACAGGGTGCCGGGGAGCTGTTTTTT. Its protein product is CATSPPGQGAGELFF.

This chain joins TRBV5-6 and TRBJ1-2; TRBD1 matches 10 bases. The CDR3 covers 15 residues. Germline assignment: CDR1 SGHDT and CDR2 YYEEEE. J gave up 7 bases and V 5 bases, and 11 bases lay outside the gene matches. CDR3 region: CASSFVNRDRGGYTF. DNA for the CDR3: TGTGCCAGCAGTTTCGTTAACCGGGACAGGGGTGGCTACACCTTC.

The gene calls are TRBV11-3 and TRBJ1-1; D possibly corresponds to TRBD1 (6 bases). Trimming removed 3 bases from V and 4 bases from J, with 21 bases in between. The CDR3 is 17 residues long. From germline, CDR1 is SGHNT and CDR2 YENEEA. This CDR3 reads CASSLSGARGLSTEAFF. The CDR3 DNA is TGTGCCAGCAGCTTGTCCGGGGCTAGGGGGTTGTCCACTGAAGCTTTCTTT.

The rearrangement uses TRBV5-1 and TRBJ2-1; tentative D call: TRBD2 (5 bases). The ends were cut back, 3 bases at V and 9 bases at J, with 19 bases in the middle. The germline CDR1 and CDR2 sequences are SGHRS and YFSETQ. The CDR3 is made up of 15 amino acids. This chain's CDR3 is CASSSRVLREGEQFF. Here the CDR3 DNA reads TGCGCCAGCAGCTCCCGGGTACTACGGGAAGGTGAGCAGTTCTTC.

Here the CDR3 reads CASSVRDFGETQYF. CDR3 nucleotide sequence: TGTGCCAGTAGTGTCCGGGACTTCGGGGAGACCCAGTACTTC. J is TRBJ2-5 and V is TRBV19; D perhaps matches TRBD2 (6 bases). V was pared by 5 bases and J by 5 bases, with 15 bases between. The CDR3 is made up of 14 amino acids. CDR1 is LNHDA and CDR2 is SQIVND in the germline V gene (reference sequence). The full variable domain, with the rest looked up from reference TRBV19 and TRBJ2-5, is DGGITQSPKYLFRKEGQNVTLSCEQNLNHDAMYWYRQDPGQGLRLIYYSQIVNDFQKGDIAEGYSVSREKKESFPLTVTSAQKNPTAFYLCASSVRDFGETQYFGPGTRLLVL.

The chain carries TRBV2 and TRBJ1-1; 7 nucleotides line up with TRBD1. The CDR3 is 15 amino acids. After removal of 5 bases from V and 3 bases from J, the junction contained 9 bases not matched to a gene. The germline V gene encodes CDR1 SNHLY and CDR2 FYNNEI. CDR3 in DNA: TGTGCCAGCAGTCCAAGGGACAGTTGGGACACTGAAGCTTTCTTT. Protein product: CASSPRDSWDTEAFF.

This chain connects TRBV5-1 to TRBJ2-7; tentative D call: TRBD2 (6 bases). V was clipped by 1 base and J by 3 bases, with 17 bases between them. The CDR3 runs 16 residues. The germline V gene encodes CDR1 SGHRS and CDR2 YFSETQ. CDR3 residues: CASSLQIRGNGYEQYF. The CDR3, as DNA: TGCGCCAGCAGCTTGCAAATTCGGGGGAACGGCTACGAGCAGTACTTC.

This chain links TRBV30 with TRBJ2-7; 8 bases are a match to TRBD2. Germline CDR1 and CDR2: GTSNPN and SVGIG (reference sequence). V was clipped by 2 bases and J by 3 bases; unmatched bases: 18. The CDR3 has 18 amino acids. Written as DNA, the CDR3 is TGTGCCTGGAGTATCGGTGCAAAGGAGCGGGAGTTCATCTACGAGCAGTACTTC. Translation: CAWSIGAKEREFIYEQYF.

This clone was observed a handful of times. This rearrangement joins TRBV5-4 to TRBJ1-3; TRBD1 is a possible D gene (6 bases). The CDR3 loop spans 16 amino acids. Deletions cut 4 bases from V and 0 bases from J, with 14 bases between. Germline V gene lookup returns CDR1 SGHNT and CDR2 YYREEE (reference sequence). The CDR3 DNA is TGTGCCAGCAGCCCAGGGGAAGCTCGCTCTGGAAACACCATATATTTT. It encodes CASSPGEARSGNTIYF.

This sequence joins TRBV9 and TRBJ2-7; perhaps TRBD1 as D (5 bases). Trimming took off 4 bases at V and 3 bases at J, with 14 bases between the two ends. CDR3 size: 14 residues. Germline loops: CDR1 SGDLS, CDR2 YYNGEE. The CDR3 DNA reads TGTGCCAGCAGCATATCAGGGTCTAACTACGAGCAGTACTTC. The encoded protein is CASSISGSNYEQYF.

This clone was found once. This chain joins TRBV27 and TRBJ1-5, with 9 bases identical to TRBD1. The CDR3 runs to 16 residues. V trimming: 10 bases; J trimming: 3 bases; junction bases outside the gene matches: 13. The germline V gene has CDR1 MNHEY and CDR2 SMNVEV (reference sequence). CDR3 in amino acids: CATRGRDRVFNQPQHF. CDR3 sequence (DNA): TGTGCCACCAGGGGTCGGGACAGGGTATTCAATCAGCCCCAGCATTTT.

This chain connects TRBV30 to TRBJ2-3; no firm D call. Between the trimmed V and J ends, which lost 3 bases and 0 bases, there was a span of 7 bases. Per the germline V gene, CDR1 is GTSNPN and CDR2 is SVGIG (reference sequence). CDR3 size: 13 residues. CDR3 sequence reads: CAWSTGSTDTQYF. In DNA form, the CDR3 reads TGTGCCTGGAGCACGGGTAGCACAGATACGCAGTATTTT.

The CDR3 DNA sequence: TGTGCCAGCAGCCCTTTAGGTCGTCGAGCGTACGAGCAGTACTTC. Residues: CASSPLGRRAYEQYF. The J gene is TRBJ2-5, the V gene TRBV27; D ambiguous. The J call may be incorrect, as the DNA end agrees better with TRBJ2-7. The CDR3 consists of 15 residues. The germline gives CDR1 MNHEY, CDR2 SMNVEV (reference sequence).

CDR3 sequence: CASSVTGTSYEQYF. The CDR3 bases are TGTGCCAGCAGTGTAACAGGAACCTCCTACGAGCAGTACTTC. The genes are TRBV6-1 and TRBJ2-7; D might be TRBD1 (5 bases). Per the germline V gene, CDR1 is MNHNS and CDR2 is SASEGT. Trimming took off 4 bases at V and 0 bases at J, with 10 bases between the two ends. There are 14 residues in the CDR3.

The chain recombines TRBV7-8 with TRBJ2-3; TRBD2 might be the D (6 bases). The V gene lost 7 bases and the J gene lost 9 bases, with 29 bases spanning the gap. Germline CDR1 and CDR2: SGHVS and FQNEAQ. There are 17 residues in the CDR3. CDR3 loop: CASTLLPGGTGKSTQYF. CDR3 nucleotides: TGTGCCAGCACCTTGCTCCCTGGAGGGACGGGGAAAAGCACGCAGTATTTT.

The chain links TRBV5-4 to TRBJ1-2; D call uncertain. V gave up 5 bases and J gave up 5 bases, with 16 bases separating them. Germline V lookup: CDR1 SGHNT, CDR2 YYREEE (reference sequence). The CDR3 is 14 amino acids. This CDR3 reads CASSPSTTRYGYTF. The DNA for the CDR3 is TGTGCCAGCAGTCCTTCGACAACACGGTATGGCTACACCTTC.

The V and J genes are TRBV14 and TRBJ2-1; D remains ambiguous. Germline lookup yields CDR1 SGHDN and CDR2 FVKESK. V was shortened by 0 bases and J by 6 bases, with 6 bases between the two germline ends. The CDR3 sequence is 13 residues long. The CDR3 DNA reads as TGTGCCAGCAGCCAAGACCCAGGCAATGAGCAGTTCTTC. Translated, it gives CASSQDPGNEQFF.

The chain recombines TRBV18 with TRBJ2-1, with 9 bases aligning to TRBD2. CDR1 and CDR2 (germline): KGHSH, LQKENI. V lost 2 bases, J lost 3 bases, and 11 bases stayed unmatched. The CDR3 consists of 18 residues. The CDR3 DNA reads TGTGCCAGCTCACCATTCGGGCTAGCGGGGCTCTTCTACAATGAGCAGTTCTTC. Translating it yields CASSPFGLAGLFYNEQFF.

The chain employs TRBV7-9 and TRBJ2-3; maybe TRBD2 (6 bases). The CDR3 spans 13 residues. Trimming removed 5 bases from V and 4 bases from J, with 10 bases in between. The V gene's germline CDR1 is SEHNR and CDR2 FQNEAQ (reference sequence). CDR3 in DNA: TGTGCCAGCAGCCGACTAGATGCAGATACGCAGTATTTT. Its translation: CASSRLDADTQYF.

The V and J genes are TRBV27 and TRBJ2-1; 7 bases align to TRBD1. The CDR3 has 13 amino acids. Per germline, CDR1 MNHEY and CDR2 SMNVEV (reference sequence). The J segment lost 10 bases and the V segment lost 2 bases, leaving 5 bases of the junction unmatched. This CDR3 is CASSLQGVREQFF. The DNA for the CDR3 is TGTGCCAGCAGTTTACAGGGGGTAAGGGAGCAGTTCTTC.